The present T cell receptor (beta chain) was sequenced within a study of blood T cell repertoires in COVID-19. As for the study in general: There were acute and convalescent COVID-19 samples, and they came from the United States, Italy and Spain. PBMCs, B-cell-depleted T cells, or T cells provided the cDNA or gDNA that made up the material.

The CDR3 contains 15 residues. Germline V CDR1 and CDR2: SGDLS, YYNGEE. J gave up 7 bases and V 1 base, and 6 bases lay outside the gene matches. One Seattle source followed patients from active infection through their disease course. Sequencing used immunoSEQ multiplex PCR; TCRdb keeps in-frame clones, though not all of them. The table has about 210,000 clones, approximately 80% seen once. The receptor comes from a woman of 80 years or more with COVID-19, enrolled during active disease. Material: peripheral blood. The chain couples TRBV9 to TRBJ2-2; 8 bases agree with TRBD1. Here the CDR3 reads CASSVQTGAGGELFF. Here the CDR3 DNA reads TGTGCCAGCAGCGTACAGACAGGGGCGGGCGGGGAGCTGTTTTTT.